The rows below give T cell receptor beta chains drawn from one sample of a study of cytomegalovirus exposure and HLA in healthy donors. TCRdb's copy holds only in-frame clones and misses some; the assay was immunoSEQ multiplex PCR. Its clone listing holds approximately 130,000 clones. Material for sequencing was PBMCs. Every receptor here comes from a woman aged 55-70 years in good health and CMV-seronegative. Each CDR3 is given with its conserved first and last residue. Fields, in order: J gene, V gene, D gene, CDR3 DNA, CDR3 protein. A D gene is named only where the DNA matches it firmly.

TRBJ2-5	TRBV4-2	TRBD1	TGTGCCAGCAGCCAAGGAGACAGGGGGCGAGAGACCCAGTACTTC	CASSQGDRGRETQYF
TRBJ1-2	TRBV6-1	.	TGTGCCAGCAGTGAAGACATCCACCCATATGGCTACACCTTC	CASSEDIHPYGYTF
TRBJ2-1	TRBV27	.	TGTGCCAGCGGAGGGCTCCGGGGTGGGCAGTTCTTC	CASGGLRGGQFF
TRBJ2-3	TRBV9	TRBD1	TGTGCCAGCAGCTTGACAGGGGGGACAGATACGCAGTATTTT	CASSLTGGTDTQYF
TRBJ2-1	TRBV7-8	TRBD2	TGTGCCAGCAGCTTAGTAGGGCTAGCGGGAGGAGGTAATGAGCAGTTCTTC	CASSLVGLAGGGNEQFF
TRBJ1-1	TRBV19	.	TGTGCCAGTAGTATAAGGGGAGCTTTCTTT	CASSIRGAFF
TRBJ2-1	TRBV11-1	TRBD2	TGTGCCAGCAGCCCCGGGGCTAGCGGGAGGCAAGAGCAGTTCTTC	CASSPGASGRQEQFF
TRBJ2-7	TRBV14	.	TGTGCCAGCAGCCAAGTATTGCGGGGCTACGAGCAGTACTTC	CASSQVLRGYEQYF
TRBJ1-5	TRBV19	.	TGTGCCAGTAGTACAAGTGGAGTCGGGGCCCAGCATTTT	CASSTSGVGAQHF
TRBJ2-7	TRBV15	.	TGTGCCACCAGCAGAGAGCACGTAGACGAGCAGTACTTC	CATSREHVDEQYF
TRBJ1-2	TRBV19	.	TGTGCCAGTAGTGGACACCCAGGGGCCTGGAGTGGCTACACCTTC	CASSGHPGAWSGYTF
TRBJ1-1	TRBV4-1	.	TGCGCCAGCAGCCAAGTACAGGGTAACACTGAAGCTTTCTTT	CASSQVQGNTEAFF
TRBJ1-2	TRBV28	TRBD1	TGTGCCAGCAGTCCCGGGACAGGGTTCATGTATGGCTACACCTTC	CASSPGTGFMYGYTF
TRBJ2-2	TRBV9	TRBD2	TGTGCCAGCGGAGGGGCTAGCGGGGGGACCGGGGAGCTGTTTTTT	CASGGASGGTGELFF
TRBJ2-1	TRBV5-1	TRBD2	TGCGCCAGCAGCCCGGGGGGGAATGAGCAGTTCTTC	CASSPGGNEQFF
TRBJ2-7	TRBV9	TRBD1	TGTGCCAGCAGCGTATCCGGGACAGGGCACGACGAGCAGTACTTC	CASSVSGTGHDEQYF
TRBJ2-3	TRBV2	.	TGTGCCAGTCTCGGGTCAGATACGCAGTATTTT	CASLGSDTQYF
TRBJ2-1	TRBV7-3	TRBD1	TGTGCCAGCAGCCTAAAGGGGGCAACCTACAATGAGCAGTTCTTC	CASSLKGATYNEQFF
TRBJ2-7	TRBV19	TRBD2	TGTGCCAGTAGTATAGCCCCGGCTAGCGGTACCTACGAGCAGTACTTC	CASSIAPASGTYEQYF
TRBJ2-5	TRBV5-1	TRBD2	TGCGCCAGCAGCTTAGAGACTAGCGGGCAAGAGACCCAGTACTTC	CASSLETSGQETQYF
TRBJ2-5	TRBV2	.	TGTGCCAGCAGTGTCTACTTCACGGAGACCCAGTACTTC	CASSVYFTETQYF
TRBJ2-3	TRBV5-1	TRBD1	TGCGCCAGCAGCCAGGACAGGGGCACAGATACGCAGTATTTT	CASSQDRGTDTQYF
TRBJ2-7	TRBV11-1	.	TGTGCCAGCAGCTTAAGGGGAAGGGGCTCGGGAGCCGACTACGAGCAGTACTTC	CASSLRGRGSGADYEQYF
TRBJ2-3	TRBV13	.	TGTGCCAGCAGTTTGGGAGGGGGACGGGAGGATACGCAGTATTTT	CASSLGGGREDTQYF
TRBJ1-2	TRBV2	.	TGTGCCAGCCTCGGGACTCTAAGAATGGGCTACACCTTC	CASLGTLRMGYTF
TRBJ2-7	TRBV7-9	.	TGTGCCAGCAGCTCCCCGTTTTACGAGCAGTACTTC	CASSSPFYEQYF
TRBJ2-3	TRBV9	.	TGTGCCAGCAGCAGCTCAGGGCTCACAGATACGCAGTATTTT	CASSSSGLTDTQYF
TRBJ1-6	TRBV5-1	.	TGCGCCAGCAGCCCCGGGTCTACAAATTCACCCCTCCACTTT	CASSPGSTNSPLHF
TRBJ2-7	TRBV6-5	.	TGTGCCAGCAGTTCCCGGGACTCCACTCGCGAGCAGTACTTC	CASSSRDSTREQYF
TRBJ2-5	TRBV2	TRBD2	TGTGCCTCAGGCAGGACTAGCGGGGGGGCCAAAGAGACCCAGTACTTC	CASGRTSGGAKETQYF
TRBJ2-7	TRBV7-8	TRBD1	TGTGCCAGCAGCTTAGTCGTGGGACAGGTTCGAGAGCAGTACTTC	CASSLVVGQVREQYF
TRBJ2-2	TRBV19	.	TGTGCCAGTACCAAAGGCGGGGCAGGGGAGCTGTTTTTT	CASTKGGAGELFF
TRBJ1-5	TRBV5-1	TRBD1	TGCGCCAGCAGCTTGGATCCGGGACAGGGAGATCAGCCCCAGCATTTT	CASSLDPGQGDQPQHF
TRBJ2-7	TRBV7-9	.	TGTGCCAGCAGCCGTTACTACGAGCAGTACTTC	CASSRYYEQYF
TRBJ1-1	TRBV7-8	.	TGTGCCAGCAGCTTACGGGTGAAGAATGAAGCTTTCTTT	CASSLRVKNEAFF